The clone carrying this T cell receptor beta chain was seen a few times. Its cognate antigen is unknown. Trimming took 5 bases from V and 1 from J, leaving 17 bases between them. This CDR3 comprises 16 residues. Germline CDR1 and CDR2: ENHRY and SYGVKD. This sample was included in a study of T cell repertoires in cytomegalovirus infection. TCRdb reanalysed the reads using MiXCR and keeps one entry per CDR3 protein. Of some 920,000 distinct CDR3 sequences listed, less than 40% are singletons. This TCR derives from a human donor in good health (CMV status not recorded). Some clones in this sample may be carry-over from other donors' samples. The chain employs TRBV10-3 and TRBJ1-2; D remains unclear. The specimen comprised cultured CD8+ T cells from PBMCs, sampled from culture after CMV antigen stimulation. The CDR3 sequence is CAISSSAGLINYGYTF. CDR3 coding DNA: TGTGCCATCAGTTCCTCAGCAGGACTGATTAACTATGGCTACACCTTC.